The 27 T cell receptor beta chains given below trace back to one sample, sequenced in a study of blood T cells in healthy people across ages. Using a J-beta primer mix together with a sample-barcoded 5' primer, a second PCR was run for roughly 7 to 12 cycles. TCRdb used MiXCR to reprocess the 5' RACE reads, holding one entry per CDR3 protein. Here the sample spans under 1 million distinct CDR3 sequences, under 45% being singletons. The sequenced material came from blood. The receptors come from a man between 60 and 75 years old in good health.

This clonotype appeared many times. The junction does not match germline at one end; this may be a read error. V gene TRBV27 combines with J gene TRBJ2-7, with 8 bases aligning to TRBD2. The CDR3 runs 14 residues. Per germline, CDR1 MNHEY and CDR2 SMNVEV (reference sequence). Written as DNA, the CDR3 is TGCGCCAGCAGCCCACGGGGGGGCTCCTACGAGCAGTACTTC. This gives the protein CASSPRGGSYEQYF.

CDR3 nucleotides: TGCGCCAGCAGCTTCAACGCTTTAGCAGATACGCAGTATTTT. This translates into CASSFNALADTQYF. The chain joins TRBV5-1 to TRBJ2-3; no firm D call. CDR3 size: 14 residues. Between the trimmed V and J ends, which lost 2 bases and 4 bases, there was a span of 11 bases. The V gene's germline CDR1 is SGHRS and CDR2 YFSETQ.

This chain connects TRBV4-3 to TRBJ2-1, with D possibly matching TRBD2 (6 bases). The DNA matches TRBJ2-7 better at its end, which makes the J call doubtful. Germline lookup yields CDR1 LGHNA and CDR2 YSLEER. The CDR3 runs 20 residues. CDR3 nucleotides: TGCGCCAGCAGCCCCCATCGCGGGGCGGGGTGGACCAGGTTCTACAATGAGCAGTACTTC. Protein product: CASSPHRGAGWTRFYNEQYF.

The genes are TRBV2 and TRBJ2-3; TRBD1 agrees at 7 bases. The CDR3 is 17 amino acids. The V segment lost 5 bases and the J segment 0 bases; nucleotides outside the gene matches: 11. CDR1 SNHLY and CDR2 FYNNEI come from the germline V gene. CDR3 nucleotides: TGTGCCAGCAGTAATAACAGGGGCCCGAAAAGCACAGATACGCAGTATTTT. Translation gives CASSNNRGPKSTDTQYF.

The chain carries TRBV20-1 and TRBJ2-5, with 7 nucleotides matching TRBD2. The germline CDR1 and CDR2 sequences are DFQATT and SNEGSKA (reference sequence). The CDR3 covers 15 residues. Trimming at V came to 0 bases and at J to 11 bases, leaving 15 bases not matched to a gene. The CDR3 nucleotides read TGCAGTGCTAGAGATTTTTCCCGGGAGGCGTATAGGCAGTACTTC. Residues: CSARDFSREAYRQYF.

V is TRBV6-1 and J is TRBJ2-5; perhaps TRBD2 as D (6 bases). The ends were cut back, 2 bases at V and 1 base at J, with 11 bases in the middle. Germline CDR1 reads MNHNS; CDR2 reads SASEGT. CDR3 size: 15 residues. DNA of the CDR3: TGTGCCAGCAGTGAAATGGCGGGAATCCAAGAGACCCAGTACTTC. Translation gives CASSEMAGIQETQYF.

This clonotype showed up just a few times. The V and J genes are TRBV4-3 and TRBJ1-2; D unclear. The V end was cut by 4 bases, the J end by 3 bases, with 12 bases between. CDR3 length: 14 residues. Germline-derived CDR1 and CDR2 are LGHNA and YSLEER. CDR3 nucleotide sequence: TGCGCCAGCAGCCCCCGTGACCCTTACTATGGCTACACCTTC. It encodes CASSPRDPYYGYTF.

The V and J genes are TRBV2 and TRBJ2-1; D is unresolved. The CDR3 spans 14 residues. Trimming stripped 4 bases from V and 5 bases from J, with 12 bases between. Looked up from germline, CDR1 is SNHLY and CDR2 is FYNNEI. CDR3 sequence reads: CASSASYTDNEQFF. The DNA for the CDR3 is TGTGCCAGCAGTGCGTCGTACACCGACAATGAGCAGTTCTTC. Looking up the rest from reference TRBV2 and TRBJ2-1 gives the full variable domain: EPEVTQTPSHQVTQMGQEVILRCVPISNHLYFYWYRQILGQKVEFLVSFYNNEISEKSEIFDDQFSVERPDGSNFTLKIRSTKLEDSAMYFCASSASYTDNEQFFGPGTRLTVL.

V and J are TRBV6-5 and TRBJ1-1, with D unclear. The V end was cut by 5 bases, the J end by 3 bases, with 13 bases between. In germline, CDR1 is MNHEY, CDR2 SVGAGI. The length of the CDR3 is 14 residues. The CDR3 spells CASSRYSQDTEAFF. The DNA for the CDR3 is TGTGCCAGCAGTCGTTACAGCCAGGACACTGAAGCTTTCTTT.

The genes are TRBV4-1 and TRBJ2-5; TRBD1 agrees at 10 bases. Per the germline V gene, CDR1 is MGHRA and CDR2 is YSYEKL. This CDR3 has 16 residues. The ends lost 1 base at V and 5 bases at J; junction bases unmatched: 7. This CDR3 reads CASSQGQGAFVETQYF. DNA for the CDR3: TGCGCCAGCAGCCAAGGACAGGGGGCCTTTGTTGAGACCCAGTACTTC.

The V call is TRBV9, the J call TRBJ1-3; possible D gene TRBD1, 6 bases. Germline V gives CDR1 SGDLS, CDR2 YYNGEE. CDR3 length equals 17 residues. V shed 3 bases and J shed 0 bases, with 16 bases lying between them. The CDR3 is CASSEGVGGGSGNTIYF. CDR3 DNA sequence: TGTGCCAGCAGCGAGGGGGTAGGGGGAGGCTCTGGAAACACCATATATTTT.

This clonotype was observed many times. The chain carries TRBV6-6 and TRBJ2-5; D gene ambiguous. The CDR3 length is 13 residues. Trimming left V 0 bases short and J 2 bases short, with 4 bases between. Germline-derived CDR1 and CDR2 are MNHNY and SVGAGI (reference sequence). CDR3 coding DNA: TGTGCCAGCAGTTACTCTGGGCAAGAGACCCAGTACTTC. It translates to CASSYSGQETQYF.

In the case of this clonotype: Mismatch with germline at one junction end may stem from a read error. V usage is TRBV7-8 and J usage is TRBJ2-7; 8 nucleotides line up with TRBD2. CDR1 and CDR2 from the germline V gene are SGHVS and FQNEAQ. The CDR3 spans 17 residues. CDR3 protein: CASSPAVAGTFYDEQYF. The CDR3 DNA reads as TGTGCTAGCAGCCCCGCGGTAGCGGGGACATTTTACGACGAGCAGTACTTC.

This clonotype was detected only a few times. The chain uses TRBV6-1 and TRBJ2-7, with 9 bases matching TRBD1. Germline CDR1 and CDR2: MNHNS and SASEGT. Trimming took 6 bases from V and 2 from J; bases not matched to a gene: 11. The CDR3 sequence is 16 residues long. The CDR3 region has the DNA TGTGCCAGCAGGCGGGACAGGGTTAGTAGGACCTACGAGCAGTACTTC. Protein sequence: CASRRDRVSRTYEQYF.

This clonotype was recorded many times. This rearrangement joins TRBV20-1 to TRBJ1-2; no firm D call. Germline V CDR1 and CDR2: DFQATT, SNEGSKA (reference sequence). Trimming took off 1 base at V and 6 bases at J, with 9 bases between the two ends. The CDR3 totals 12 residues. CDR3 loop: CSARGTQHGYTF. CDR3 coding DNA: TGCAGTGCTAGAGGTACTCAACATGGCTACACCTTC.

This chain links TRBV5-1 with TRBJ1-2; maybe TRBD1 (5 bases). This CDR3 spans 13 amino acids. V lost 1 base to trimming and J lost 4 bases, with 8 bases between them. Germline V gives CDR1 SGHRS, CDR2 YFSETQ. The CDR3 DNA sequence: TGCGCCAGCAGCTTGAACGGGGGCTATGGCTACACCTTC. Encoded protein: CASSLNGGYGYTF.

This clonotype was seen more than once but under ten times. The chain uses TRBV14 and TRBJ2-7; tentatively, D is TRBD1 (6 bases). This CDR3 has 15 residues. Germline lookup yields CDR1 SGHDN and CDR2 FVKESK. V shed 4 bases and J shed 0 bases, with 13 bases lying between them. CDR3 DNA: TGTGCCAGCAGCCGGTACCAGGGGAGCTCCTACGAGCAGTACTTC. Translating it yields CASSRYQGSSYEQYF.

This clonotype was counted only a few times. The chain combines TRBV28 with TRBJ1-5; 8 bases agree with TRBD1. V lost 2 bases, J lost 2 bases, and 5 bases stayed unmatched. From germline, CDR1 is MDHEN and CDR2 SYDVKM. This CDR3 spans 16 amino acids. The CDR3 bases are TGTGCCAGCAGTTTAACGGGGACAGGCGGCAATCAGCCCCAGCATTTT. This translates into CASSLTGTGGNQPQHF.

This rearrangement joins TRBV5-1 to TRBJ1-4; possibly TRBD1 for D (6 bases). The ends were cut back, 0 bases at V and 2 bases at J, with 14 bases in the middle. The CDR3 runs 17 residues. Germline CDR1 is SGHRS and CDR2 is YFSETQ. CDR3 sequence (DNA): TGCGCCAGCAGCTTGGCCGGGGGGGCCCCGACTAATGAAAAACTGTTTTTT. Protein sequence: CASSLAGGAPTNEKLFF.

The CDR3 nucleotides are TGTGCCAGCAGCCTTGCCGGCCTCAGTGGTGGCTACACCTTC. As protein: CASSLAGLSGGYTF. This chain uses TRBV3-1 with TRBJ1-2, with D uncertain. CDR3 length: 14 amino acids. The V gene lost 4 bases and the J gene lost 7 bases, with 16 bases spanning the gap. The germline V gene encodes CDR1 LGHDT and CDR2 YNNKEL (reference sequence).

This clonotype was recorded a few times. The rearrangement joins TRBV6-5 to TRBJ2-5, with a tentative D call TRBD1 (5 bases). The CDR3 spans 15 residues. V lost 5 bases to trimming and J lost 5 bases, with 18 bases between them. The germline CDR1 and CDR2 sequences are MNHEY and SVGAGI. The CDR3 nucleotides read TGTGCCAGCAGTCCAGACACCGATCCAGGGGAGACCCAGTACTTC. Protein product: CASSPDTDPGETQYF.

The chain is built from TRBV4-2 and TRBJ1-2; 7 positions agree with TRBD1. This CDR3 is built from 18 residues. Trimming at V came to 2 bases and at J to 4 bases, leaving 16 bases not matched to a gene. CDR1 is LGHNA, CDR2 YNFKEQ, per germline. The CDR3 loop is CASSQRGGQSLLPYGYTF. CDR3 nucleotide sequence: TGTGCCAGCAGCCAAAGGGGGGGACAGAGCCTCTTGCCCTATGGCTACACCTTC.

The chain joins TRBV9 to TRBJ2-3; a weak D match, TRBD2 (6 bases). Germline V gene lookup returns CDR1 SGDLS and CDR2 YYNGEE. The V and J ends lost 2 bases and 2 bases respectively, with 15 bases between them. The CDR3 is made up of 16 amino acids. The DNA of the CDR3 is TGTGCCAGCAGCGTTGCCAGCGGGCCTCCCACAGATACGCAGTATTTT. Protein sequence: CASSVASGPPTDTQYF.

The chain carries TRBV5-1 and TRBJ2-5, with D possibly being TRBD1 (5 bases). Trimming removed 4 bases from V and 0 bases from J, with 10 bases in between. Germline V gene sequence: CDR1 SGHRS, CDR2 YFSETQ. This CDR3 has 14 amino acids. The CDR3 DNA reads as TGCGCCAGCAGCACGACAGTGTACCAAGAGACCCAGTACTTC. It is translated as CASSTTVYQETQYF.

This rearrangement joins TRBV20-1 to TRBJ2-2; 9 bases fit TRBD1. The ends lost 3 bases at V and 3 bases at J; junction bases unmatched: 2. This CDR3 spans 14 amino acids. CDR1 and CDR2 from the germline V gene are DFQATT and SNEGSKA (reference sequence). CDR3 bases: TGCAGTGCTAGCGGACAGGGGTACACCGGGGAGCTGTTTTTT. It translates to CSASGQGYTGELFF.

The V call is TRBV12-3 or TRBV12-4, the J call TRBJ2-7; D remains ambiguous. The V end lost 0 bases, the J end lost 5 bases, and 8 bases lay between the germline ends. This CDR3 is built from 13 residues. This chain's CDR3 is CASSLALDHEQYF. The CDR3 DNA reads TGTGCCAGCAGTTTAGCGTTGGACCACGAGCAGTACTTC.

The table lists this clonotype with a few counts. The DNA of the CDR3 is TGCGCCAGCAGCCAAGCGGGGGGAAACATTCAGTACTTC. Protein product: CASSQAGGNIQYF. The chain combines TRBV4-3 with TRBJ2-4; 7 bases agree with TRBD2. CDR1 LGHNA and CDR2 YSLEER come from the germline V gene. This CDR3 contains 13 residues. J lost 6 bases, V lost 1 base, and 0 bases had no gene match.